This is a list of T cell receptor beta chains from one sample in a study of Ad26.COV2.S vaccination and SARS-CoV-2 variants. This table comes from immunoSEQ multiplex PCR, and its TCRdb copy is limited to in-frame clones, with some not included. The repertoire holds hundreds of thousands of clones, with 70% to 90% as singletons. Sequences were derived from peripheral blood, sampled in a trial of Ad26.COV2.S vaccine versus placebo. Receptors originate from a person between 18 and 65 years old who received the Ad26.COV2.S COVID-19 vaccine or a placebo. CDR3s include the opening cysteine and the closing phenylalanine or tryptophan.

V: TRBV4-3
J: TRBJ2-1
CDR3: CASSPVTSATYNEQFF

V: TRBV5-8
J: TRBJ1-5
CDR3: CASSLFGNGNQPQHF

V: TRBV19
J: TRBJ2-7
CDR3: CASSVGTSGYEQYF

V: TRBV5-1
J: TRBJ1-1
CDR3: CASSLAVGIQTEAFF

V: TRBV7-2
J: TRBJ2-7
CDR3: CASNRDSGDAEQYF

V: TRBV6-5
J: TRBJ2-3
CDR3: CASRQGASTNTQYF

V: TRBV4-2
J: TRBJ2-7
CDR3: CASSQEPDSSYEQYF

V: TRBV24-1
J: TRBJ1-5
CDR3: CATSDPGTGSLNQPQHF

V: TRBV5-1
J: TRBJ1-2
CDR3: CASSRVLGTGEEYGYTF

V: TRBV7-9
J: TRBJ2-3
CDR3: CASSSAGYSTDTQYF

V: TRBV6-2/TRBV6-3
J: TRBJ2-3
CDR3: CASSYSAGGTVDTQYF

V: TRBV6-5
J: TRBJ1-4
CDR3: CASVTLATNEKLFF

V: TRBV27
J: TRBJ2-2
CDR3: CASTTYRVSGELFF

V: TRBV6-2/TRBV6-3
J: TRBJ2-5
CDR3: CASSYRLRASGGRETQYF

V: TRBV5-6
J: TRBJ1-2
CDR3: CASSLSGAPGAGYTF

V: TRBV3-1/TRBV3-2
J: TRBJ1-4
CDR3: CASSRGAGRKLFF